This paragraph reports one T cell receptor (beta chain). The data were taken from a study of blood T cell repertoires in COVID-19. Study information: Specimens from acute and convalescent COVID-19 originated in the United States, Italy and Spain. PBMCs, B-cell-depleted T cells, or T cells provided the cDNA or gDNA that made up the material.

Per the original data handling: Quantification of nucleated cells was approximated via reference gene primer amplification. Generated by immunoSEQ multiplex PCR, the TCRdb table keeps only in-frame clones and is missing some. V and J calls plus clone size are reproduced from that table; the DNA served to infer D and trimming. This sample has 95,000 to 150,000 clones; approximately 80% occur once, and the top ten carry about 4%. V shed 8 bases, J shed 1 base, and the junction held 5 bases outside the gene matches. The CDR3 has 15 residues. Germline CDR1 reads MNHNY; CDR2 reads SVGAGI (reference sequence).

Sequencing was done on a sample of peripheral blood. The receptor was derived from a woman older than 75 with acute or convalescent COVID-19. The genes are TRBV6-6 and TRBJ2-1, with 10 positions matching TRBD2. The CDR3 loop reads CASFFSGGSYNEQFF. The CDR3, as DNA: TGTGCCAGCTTCTTTAGCGGGGGGTCCTACAATGAGCAGTTCTTC.